These 27 T cell receptor beta chains share one sample of origin, sequenced in a study of PD-1 blockade in classical Hodgkin lymphoma. The time point: newly diagnosed, previously untreated cHL patient sample. Researchers report purifying CD4+ T cells from thawed PBMCs by magnetic negative selection. Here immunoSEQ multiplex PCR was the method, and the copy in TCRdb shows in-frame clones only, minus some. The sample has around 31,000 clones; about 89% are singletons. What was sequenced was CD4+ T cells from blood. These receptors originate from a human donor with classical Hodgkin lymphoma.

This chain links TRBV10-3 with TRBJ2-7; 16 nucleotides align to TRBD2. V lost 9 bases to trimming and J lost 4 bases; unmatched junction nucleotides: 9. The CDR3 is made up of 16 amino acids. The germline CDR1 and CDR2 sequences are ENHRY and SYGVKD. Written as DNA, the CDR3 is TGTGCCATTGGGGGACTAGCGGGAGGGCCTGGGTACGAGCAGTACTTC. Translation gives CAIGGLAGGPGYEQYF.

Only one count was recorded for this clone. The chain uses TRBV5-1 and TRBJ2-3, with D perhaps matching TRBD1 or TRBD2 (5 bases each). The V gene lost 1 base and the J gene lost 2 bases, with 11 bases spanning the gap. Germline V gene lookup returns CDR1 SGHRS and CDR2 YFSETQ. The CDR3 loop spans 15 amino acids. The CDR3 reads CASSLPRDPTDTQYF. In nucleotides, the CDR3 is TGCGCCAGCAGCTTGCCCAGGGACCCCACAGATACGCAGTATTTT.

The V call is TRBV5-1, the J call TRBJ2-5; TRBD1 matches at 7 bases. J was trimmed by 2 bases and V by 0 bases; bases with no gene match: 4. The V gene's germline CDR1 is SGHRS and CDR2 YFSETQ. The CDR3 is 15 amino acids. The CDR3 here is CASSLVGGWQETQYF. CDR3 DNA sequence: TGCGCCAGCAGCTTGGTAGGGGGCTGGCAAGAGACCCAGTACTTC.

The chain links TRBV16 to TRBJ2-7; tentative D call: TRBD2 (5 bases). The CDR3 has 15 amino acids. The V gene lost 4 bases and the J gene lost 3 bases, with 16 bases spanning the gap. The germline gives CDR1 KGHSY, CDR2 FQNENV. CDR3 in DNA: TGTGCCAGCAGCCCAATATCTAGCAGCGACTACGAGCAGTACTTC. As protein: CASSPISSSDYEQYF.

The chain is built from TRBV27 and TRBJ2-5, with D unclear. Germline values: CDR1 MNHEY, CDR2 SMNVEV (reference sequence). The CDR3 totals 14 residues. V was shortened by 5 bases and J by 1 base, with 11 bases between the two germline ends. The chain's CDR3 is CASSQGSRQETQYF. DNA of the CDR3: TGTGCCAGCAGTCAAGGCTCCCGCCAAGAGACCCAGTACTTC.

V is TRBV28 and J is TRBJ2-7; D is uncertain. Trimming left V 5 bases short and J 3 bases short, with 5 bases between. The CDR3 has 11 residues. CDR1 and CDR2 (germline): MDHEN, SYDVKM. The DNA for the CDR3 is TGTGCCAGCAGTCAGAACTACGAGCAGTACTTC. This gives the protein CASSQNYEQYF.

The rearrangement uses TRBV28 and TRBJ2-7, with 8 bases identical to TRBD1. Unmatched junction bases numbered 12, after V lost 8 bases and J lost 6 bases. The V gene's germline CDR1 is MDHEN and CDR2 SYDVKM. The CDR3 covers 14 residues. CDR3 DNA: TGTGCCAGCCTCCCTGTCAGGGGGCGTCCCGAGCAGTACTTC. This translates into CASLPVRGRPEQYF.

The chain is built from TRBV2 and TRBJ1-3, with TRBD1 identical over 8 bases. The CDR3 length is 14 residues. V lost 6 bases to trimming and J lost 0 bases; unmatched junction nucleotides: 1. Germline V gene lookup returns CDR1 SNHLY and CDR2 FYNNEI. The CDR3 DNA is TGTGCCAGCAGAGGACAGGGCTCTGGAAACACCATATATTTT. Encoded protein: CASRGQGSGNTIYF. Filled out from reference TRBV2 and TRBJ1-3, the complete variable domain reads EPEVTQTPSHQVTQMGQEVILRCVPISNHLYFYWYRQILGQKVEFLVSFYNNEISEKSEIFDDQFSVERPDGSNFTLKIRSTKLEDSAMYFCASRGQGSGNTIYFGEGSWLTVV.

This sequence joins TRBV18 and TRBJ1-2; D is possibly TRBD1 (6 bases). Germline V gene data show CDR1 as KGHSH and CDR2 as LQKENI. The CDR3 runs 14 residues. V shed 2 bases and J shed 6 bases, with 13 bases lying between them. CDR3 in amino acids: CASSPIDRRHGYTF. The CDR3 bases are TGTGCCAGCTCACCAATTGACAGGAGACATGGCTACACCTTC. Complete variable domain (other parts from reference TRBV18 and TRBJ1-2): NAGVMQNPRHLVRRRGQEARLRCSPMKGHSHVYWYRQLPEEGLKFMVYLQKENIIDESGMPKERFSAEFPKEGPSILRIQQVVRGDSAAYFCASSPIDRRHGYTFGSGTRLTVV.

The chain uses TRBV7-2 and TRBJ1-4; D remains unclear. The V and J ends lost 0 bases and 5 bases respectively, with 19 bases between them. This CDR3 comprises 18 residues. The V gene's germline CDR1 is SGHTA and CDR2 FQGNSA. The CDR3 here is CASSLAHRASRPNEKLFF. CDR3 DNA sequence: TGTGCCAGCAGCTTAGCCCATCGGGCCTCAAGGCCAAATGAAAAACTGTTTTTT.

The genes are TRBV29-1 and TRBJ2-7; TRBD2 aligns across 10 bases. CDR3 length: 13 amino acids. Germline values: CDR1 SQVTM, CDR2 ANQGSEA. The J segment lost 5 bases and the V segment lost 3 bases, leaving 4 bases of the junction unmatched. The CDR3 loop reads CSVEVAGGDEQYF. CDR3 nucleotide sequence: TGCAGCGTTGAGGTAGCGGGAGGAGACGAGCAGTACTTC.

The chain uses TRBV19 and TRBJ1-3; D call uncertain. Trimming shortened V by 7 bases and J by 0 bases, and 10 bases separated the two germline ends. Germline V CDR1 and CDR2: LNHDA, SQIVND (reference sequence). This CDR3 has 14 residues. The chain's CDR3 is CASKQMSSGNTIYF. The CDR3 DNA reads as TGTGCCAGTAAACAGATGAGCTCTGGAAACACCATATATTTT.

The V gene is TRBV4-3, the J gene TRBJ2-1; 9 bases match TRBD1. This CDR3 region has 15 residues. Germline V CDR1 and CDR2: LGHNA, YSLEER. With 1 base clipped from V and 8 bases from J, the junction kept 6 bases outside the gene matches. The CDR3, as DNA: TGCGCCAGCAGCCAAGGTACAGGGGGCTTCGATGAGCAGTTCTTC. Amino acid sequence: CASSQGTGGFDEQFF.

The chain has TRBV5-6 and TRBJ2-7; the D gene is possibly TRBD2 (6 bases). Germline values: CDR1 SGHDT, CDR2 YYEEEE. CDR3 length: 13 residues. The V and J ends lost 3 bases and 6 bases respectively, with 13 bases between them. The CDR3 reads CASSSQGLGEQYF. The CDR3 nucleotides read TGTGCCAGCAGCTCCCAGGGACTGGGCGAGCAGTACTTC. Using reference TRBV5-6 and TRBJ2-7 for the parts outside the CDR3, the full variable domain is DAGVTQSPTHLIKTRGQQVTLRCSPKSGHDTVSWYQQALGQGPQFIFQYYEEEERQRGNFPDRFSGHQFPNYSSELNVNALLLGDSALYLCASSSQGLGEQYFGPGTRLTVT.

The J gene is TRBJ2-7, the V gene TRBV6-1; 7 bases match TRBD1. V was pared by 7 bases and J by 5 bases, with 11 bases of the junction left unmatched. The CDR3 runs 14 residues. Per the germline V gene, CDR1 is MNHNS and CDR2 is SASEGT. CDR3 nucleotides: TGTGCCAGCATCCTTGACAGGGTTGCCCACGAGCAGTACTTC. This translates into CASILDRVAHEQYF.

The J gene is TRBJ1-2, the V gene TRBV5-1; perhaps TRBD1 as D (6 bases). This CDR3 region has 15 residues. CDR1 and CDR2 (germline): SGHRS, YFSETQ. Trimming cost V 0 bases and J 4 bases, with 13 bases left between them. CDR3 bases: TGCGCCAGCAGCTTGGGCCCCCAGGGGCCCTATGGCTACACCTTC. This codes for CASSLGPQGPYGYTF.

The CDR3 nucleotides read TGTGCCAGCAGCTCGGGACAGGGGGCCGGGGAGCTGTTTTTT. It codes for CASSSGQGAGELFF. This chain connects TRBV7-6 to TRBJ2-2; TRBD1 matches 11 bases. J was trimmed by 6 bases and V by 4 bases; bases with no gene match: 1. This CDR3 spans 14 amino acids. Germline V gene data show CDR1 as SGHVS and CDR2 as FNYEAQ.

The chain uses TRBV5-1 and TRBJ1-2; no definite D call. The CDR3 sequence is 14 residues long. Germline-derived CDR1 and CDR2 are SGHRS and YFSETQ. The ends were cut back, 1 base at V and 0 bases at J, with 7 bases in the middle. CDR3 residues: CASSLSVSNYGYTF. The DNA of the CDR3 is TGCGCCAGCAGCTTGTCAGTCTCTAACTATGGCTACACCTTC.

The DNA of the CDR3 is TGTGCCAGCTCACCACCGGGACAGGGATCCCCCTACGAGCAGTACTTC. Residues: CASSPPGQGSPYEQYF. V gene TRBV18 combines with J gene TRBJ2-7; TRBD1 agrees at 9 bases. The CDR3 sequence is 16 residues long. The V and J ends lost 0 bases and 2 bases, in that order; junction bases with no gene match: 5. CDR1 and CDR2 (germline): KGHSH, LQKENI.

V usage is TRBV5-4 and J usage is TRBJ2-3, with a possible D match to TRBD1 (6 bases). Germline V gene data show CDR1 as SGHNT and CDR2 as YYREEE (reference sequence). The CDR3 has 16 residues. V gave up 1 base and J gave up 3 bases, with 15 bases separating them. The CDR3 protein is CASSLPNRVGTDTQYF. The CDR3 DNA is TGTGCCAGCAGCTTGCCGAACAGGGTAGGAACAGATACGCAGTATTTT.

The chain carries TRBV5-1 and TRBJ1-2, with 7 bases fitting TRBD1. After removal of 0 bases from V and 1 base from J, the junction contained 6 bases not matched to a gene. The CDR3 spans 16 residues. Germline loops: CDR1 SGHRS, CDR2 YFSETQ. The CDR3 loop is CASSLGQGRDNYGYTF. The DNA for the CDR3 is TGCGCCAGCAGCTTGGGACAGGGTAGAGATAACTATGGCTACACCTTC.

This chain uses TRBV5-5 with TRBJ2-5; TRBD2 might be the D (6 bases). The germline V gene has CDR1 SGHKS and CDR2 YYEKEE (reference sequence). V was pared by 2 bases and J by 3 bases, with 8 bases between. The CDR3 is 13 amino acids. CDR3: CASSFGGEETQYF. The CDR3 nucleotides are TGTGCCAGCAGCTTCGGCGGGGAAGAGACCCAGTACTTC. Drawing the rest from reference TRBV5-5 and TRBJ2-5, the complete variable domain is DAGVTQSPTHLIKTRGQQVTLRCSPISGHKSVSWYQQVLGQGPQFIFQYYEKEERGRGNFPDRFSARQFPNYSSELNVNALLLGDSALYLCASSFGGEETQYFGPGTRLLVL.

This chain links TRBV27 with TRBJ2-5; D gene uncertain. V lost 4 bases and J lost 4, with 7 bases in between. Per germline, CDR1 MNHEY and CDR2 SMNVEV (reference sequence). The CDR3 has 12 residues. The CDR3 sequence: CASSYRGETQYF. For the CDR3, the DNA is TGTGCCAGCAGTTATAGAGGAGAGACCCAGTACTTC.

This chain connects TRBV7-9 to TRBJ2-3; D gene uncertain. Between the trimmed V and J ends, which lost 4 bases and 6 bases, there was a span of 5 bases. The germline V gene encodes CDR1 SEHNR and CDR2 FQNEAQ (reference sequence). CDR3 length: 11 residues. The CDR3 DNA reads as TGTGCCAGCAGCTCCCGGGATACGCAGTATTTT. Translation: CASSSRDTQYF.

This clone was found once. Here the CDR3 DNA reads TGTGCCAGCCGGCCCCGTCGTCGGGGTACTCCAAAATCCTACGAGCAGTACTTC. The encoded protein is CASRPRRRGTPKSYEQYF. The genes are TRBV28 and TRBJ2-7, with D possibly being TRBD2 (5 bases). Germline V gene lookup returns CDR1 MDHEN and CDR2 SYDVKM. This CDR3 comprises 18 residues. Trimming removed 8 bases at V and 1 base at J, with 27 bases between.

The J gene is TRBJ2-3, the V gene TRBV28; D tentatively fits TRBD1 or TRBD2 (5 bases each). Between the trimmed V and J ends, which lost 6 bases and 11 bases, there was a span of 12 bases. This CDR3 contains 11 residues. CDR1 and CDR2 from the germline V gene are MDHEN and SYDVKM. The CDR3 DNA is TGTGCCAGCAGGACCGGGACCAAGCAGTATTTT. Encoded protein: CASRTGTKQYF.

The rearrangement uses TRBV20-1 and TRBJ2-7; no reliable D call. CDR1 is DFQATT and CDR2 is SNEGSKA in the germline V gene (reference sequence). V dropped 2 bases and J dropped 5 bases, with 7 bases sitting between them. The CDR3 totals 11 residues. This CDR3 reads CSARLSDEQYF. CDR3 DNA: TGCAGTGCTAGACTTTCTGACGAGCAGTACTTC.